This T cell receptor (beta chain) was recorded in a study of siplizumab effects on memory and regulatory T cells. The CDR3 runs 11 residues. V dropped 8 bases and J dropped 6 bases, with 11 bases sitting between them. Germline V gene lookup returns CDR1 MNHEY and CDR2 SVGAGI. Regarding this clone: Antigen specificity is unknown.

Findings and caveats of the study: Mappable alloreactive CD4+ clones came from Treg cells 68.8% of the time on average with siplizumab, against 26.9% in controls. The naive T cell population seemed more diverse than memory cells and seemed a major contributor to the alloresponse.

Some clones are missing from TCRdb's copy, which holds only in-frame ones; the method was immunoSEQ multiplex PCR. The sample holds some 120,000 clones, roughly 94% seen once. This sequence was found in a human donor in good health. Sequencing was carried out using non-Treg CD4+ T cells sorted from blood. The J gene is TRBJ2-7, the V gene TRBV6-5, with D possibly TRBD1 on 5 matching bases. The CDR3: CASHQGGEQYF. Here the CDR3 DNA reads TGTGCCAGCCACCAGGGTGGCGAGCAGTACTTC.